This entry lists 5 T cell receptor beta chains sequenced from one sample in a study of OX40 agonist ivuxolimab in advanced cancers. Assay used: immunoSEQ multiplex PCR; TCRdb lists only in-frame clones, some missing. The repertoire has approximately 34,000 clones, around 86% of them found once; the top ten carry over 1.1%. Sequenced here: CD4+ or CD8+ T cells sorted from blood, sampled in a trial of the OX40 agonist ivuxolimab. The receptors stem from an adult with an advanced solid tumor such as melanoma, head and neck, liver or kidney cancer.

This clone was counted a few times. This sequence joins TRBV10-3 and TRBJ2-1; 9 nucleotides line up with TRBD1. The CDR3 is 14 amino acids. V shed 0 bases and J 7 bases; nucleotides not matched to a gene: 1. Germline V gene lookup returns CDR1 ENHRY and CDR2 SYGVKD. The DNA for the CDR3 is TGTGCCATCAGTGAGTCTGACAGGGGGAATGAGCAGTTCTTC. This encodes CAISESDRGNEQFF.

V gene TRBV28 combines with J gene TRBJ2-7; possible D gene TRBD2, 6 bases. V lost 4 bases and J 0 bases, leaving 16 bases between the germline ends. This CDR3 is built from 16 residues. Germline V gives CDR1 MDHEN, CDR2 SYDVKM. The CDR3 region has the DNA TGTGCCAGCAGTTCCATTGGAGGGGAGCACTCCTACGAGCAGTACTTC. It codes for CASSSIGGEHSYEQYF.

The CDR3: CASSSNSGGETQYF. CDR3 DNA: TGTGCCAGCAGCTCCAATTCTGGTGGAGAGACCCAGTACTTC. The V gene is TRBV13, the J gene TRBJ2-5; no firm D call. Germline V gives CDR1 PRHDT, CDR2 FYEKMQ (reference sequence). The CDR3 runs to 14 residues. Trimming removed 4 bases from V and 4 bases from J, with 13 bases in between.

The chain uses TRBV15 and TRBJ1-1, with D unresolved. The CDR3 sequence is 15 residues long. The V gene lost 6 bases and the J gene lost 0 bases, with 14 bases spanning the gap. Germline V gene sequence: CDR1 LNHNV, CDR2 YYDKDF (reference sequence). In nucleotides, the CDR3 is TGTGCCACCAGTACGCCTCAGAAGGTGAACACTGAAGCTTTCTTT. This translates into CATSTPQKVNTEAFF.

A few counts support this clone. This chain uses TRBV2 with TRBJ1-4; D is uncertain. The germline V and J ends were trimmed by 1 base and 7 bases, with 4 bases remaining between them. In germline, CDR1 is SNHLY, CDR2 FYNNEI. The CDR3 loop spans 12 amino acids. The CDR3 bases are TGTGCCAGCAGTGAAGGAGGTGAAAAACTGTTTTTT. Protein product: CASSEGGEKLFF. The full variable domain, its missing parts supplied by reference TRBV2 and TRBJ1-4, is EPEVTQTPSHQVTQMGQEVILRCVPISNHLYFYWYRQILGQKVEFLVSFYNNEISEKSEIFDDQFSVERPDGSNFTLKIRSTKLEDSAMYFCASSEGGEKLFFGSGTQLSVL.